Shown below are 32 T cell receptor beta chains from a single sample sequenced in a study of radiation and T cells in renal cell carcinoma. The data were produced by immunoSEQ multiplex PCR, yet TCRdb's version contains in-frame clones alone and is incomplete. The repertoire consists of about 130,000 clones, with around 80% occurring once and the leading ten covering around 6.1%. Time point meaning: blood 2 weeks post-SBRT. Treatment specified: 15 Gy SBRT to primary tumor, nephrectomy 4 weeks later. Sequencing used blood, obtained from a patient whose treatment included radiotherapy and nephrectomy. The receptors were sampled from a man between 50 and 59 years old with renal cell carcinoma.

This rearrangement joins TRBV27 to TRBJ2-2; 10 bases agree with TRBD2. The CDR3 is made up of 18 amino acids. Losses at the gene ends were 5 bases for V and 1 base for J; bases not matched to a gene: 10. Looked up from germline, CDR1 is MNHEY and CDR2 is SMNVEV (reference sequence). The CDR3 loop reads CASSELAGVPMNTGELFF. The CDR3 DNA reads TGTGCCAGCAGTGAGCTAGCGGGAGTACCGATGAACACCGGGGAGCTGTTTTTT.

The V gene is TRBV11-1, the J gene TRBJ2-7; D is ambiguous. Germline loops: CDR1 SGHAT, CDR2 FQDESV (reference sequence). Trimming removed 5 bases at V and 0 bases at J, with 14 bases between. The CDR3 sequence is 15 residues long. In nucleotides, the CDR3 is TGTGCCAGCAGCCTAGACACCGATAGCTCCTACGAGCAGTACTTC. Amino acids: CASSLDTDSSYEQYF.

The V call is TRBV6-1, the J call TRBJ2-7; no definite D call. V was clipped by 8 bases and J by 2 bases, with 4 bases between them. Germline lookup yields CDR1 MNHNS and CDR2 SASEGT. The CDR3 runs 10 residues. This CDR3 is CASGTYEQYF. The CDR3, as DNA: TGTGCCAGCGGTACCTACGAGCAGTACTTC.

The gene calls are TRBV5-1 and TRBJ2-1; weak D call: TRBD2 (6 bases). This CDR3 contains 17 residues. Germline CDR1 and CDR2: SGHRS and YFSETQ. V was clipped by 1 base and J by 6 bases, with 20 bases between them. CDR3 bases: TGCGCCAGCAGCTTGCGAGCGGGCTACCCTCGGGGCAATGAGCAGTTCTTC. Its translation is CASSLRAGYPRGNEQFF.

The sample holds one count of this clone. The J gene is TRBJ2-3, the V gene TRBV5-1; 7 positions match TRBD1. The ends lost 6 bases at V and 0 bases at J; junction bases unmatched: 4. CDR1 is SGHRS, CDR2 YFSETQ, per germline. CDR3 length: 14 amino acids. CDR3 sequence: CASIRDSSTDTQYF. The CDR3 coding sequence is TGCGCCAGCATCAGGGACAGTAGCACAGATACGCAGTATTTT.

This chain joins TRBV7-8 and TRBJ2-5, with D possibly being TRBD2 (6 bases). From germline, CDR1 is SGHVS and CDR2 FQNEAQ. V shed 4 bases and J shed 1 base, with 7 bases lying between them. The CDR3 is 13 amino acids. The CDR3 loop reads CASSSGLQETQYF. The CDR3 region has the DNA TGTGCCAGCAGCTCGGGACTCCAAGAGACCCAGTACTTC.

J is TRBJ2-7 and V is TRBV10-3; 12 bases agree with TRBD2. Germline V gene data show CDR1 as ENHRY and CDR2 as SYGVKD. The length of the CDR3 is 18 residues. V shed 0 bases and J 2 bases; nucleotides not matched to a gene: 8. DNA for the CDR3: TGTGCCATCAGTGAGTCGTCCCCGACTAGCGGGGGAACCTACGAGCAGTACTTC. Translating gives CAISESSPTSGGTYEQYF.

The chain is built from TRBV7-2 and TRBJ1-4, with 11 bases matching TRBD1. V shed 3 bases, J shed 7 bases, and the junction held 4 bases outside the gene matches. CDR3 length equals 15 residues. CDR1 and CDR2 (germline): SGHTA, FQGNSA. Here the CDR3 reads CASSFSGTGGEKLFF. The CDR3 nucleotides read TGTGCCAGCAGCTTTTCCGGGACAGGGGGTGAAAAACTGTTTTTT.

This CDR3 is CASGPTGVPYEQYF. The CDR3 bases are TGTGCCAGCGGCCCGACGGGGGTGCCCTACGAGCAGTACTTC. This chain connects TRBV7-9 to TRBJ2-7, with a possible D match to TRBD2 (6 bases). The germline gives CDR1 SEHNR, CDR2 FQNEAQ (reference sequence). CDR3 length: 14 amino acids. V lost 8 bases, J lost 2 bases, and 16 bases lay in between.

Points on this clone: An end of the junction does not agree with germline; a read error may underlie this. The V gene is TRBV30, the J gene TRBJ2-7; maybe TRBD2 (6 bases). The germline V gene has CDR1 GTSNPN and CDR2 SVGIG (reference sequence). This CDR3 region has 13 residues. CDR3 region: CAWRVGGSSEQYF. CDR3 in DNA: TGTGCCTGGAGGGTCGGGGGATCCTCCGAGCAGTACTTC.

The chain is built from TRBV25-1 and TRBJ2-7, with D possibly matching TRBD1 (5 bases). V lost 4 bases to trimming and J lost 3 bases, with 16 bases between them. CDR1 and CDR2 (germline): MGHDK, SYGVNS. This CDR3 has 15 amino acids. Here the CDR3 reads CASSALDSHHYEQYF. DNA of the CDR3: TGTGCCAGCAGTGCCCTAGACAGCCACCACTACGAGCAGTACTTC.

The rearrangement joins TRBV6-5 to TRBJ2-7; D is unclear. Germline-derived CDR1 and CDR2 are MNHEY and SVGAGI. Trimming took 7 bases from V and 4 from J, leaving 17 bases between them. The CDR3 runs 14 residues. The CDR3 loop reads CASTPRTPSYEQYF. CDR3 in DNA: TGTGCCAGCACCCCAAGAACTCCAAGTTACGAGCAGTACTTC.

This chain uses TRBV9 with TRBJ2-7; 7 bases agree with TRBD1. J lost 6 bases, V lost 4 bases, and 4 bases had no gene match. CDR3 length: 12 residues. CDR1 and CDR2 (germline): SGDLS, YYNGEE. The CDR3 region is CASSLAGGEQYF. CDR3 DNA sequence: TGTGCCAGCAGCCTAGCAGGGGGCGAGCAGTACTTC.

This clone was observed a handful of times. Here the CDR3 reads CASSGSYQETQYF. Written as DNA, the CDR3 is TGCGCCAGTTCCGGAAGCTATCAAGAGACCCAGTACTTC. This chain joins TRBV4-1 and TRBJ2-5; D gene ambiguous. V shed 9 bases and J shed 2 bases, with 13 bases lying between them. The CDR3 covers 13 residues. Germline V gene sequence: CDR1 MGHRA, CDR2 YSYEKL.

The rearrangement joins TRBV28 to TRBJ1-5; TRBD1 agrees at 12 bases. Germline CDR1 and CDR2: MDHEN and SYDVKM. V gave up 5 bases and J gave up 2 bases; unmatched junction bases: 13. The CDR3 sequence is 19 residues long. CDR3 amino acids: CASSGSTGTGGLGNQPQHF. The CDR3 DNA sequence: TGTGCCAGCAGTGGTAGTACCGGGACAGGGGGCCTGGGCAATCAGCCCCAGCATTTT.

The V call is TRBV9, the J call TRBJ1-4; 7 bases are shared with TRBD1. The CDR3 covers 13 residues. In germline, CDR1 is SGDLS, CDR2 YYNGEE. With V trimmed by 4 bases and J by 7 bases, 4 bases remained unmatched. The CDR3 here is CASSKGTAEKLFF. CDR3 coding DNA: TGTGCCAGCAGCAAGGGGACAGCTGAAAAACTGTTTTTT. Combining the CDR3 with reference TRBV9 and TRBJ1-4 gives the whole variable domain DSGVTQTPKHLITATGQRVTLRCSPRSGDLSVYWYQQSLDQGLQFLIQYYNGEERAKGNILERFSAQQFPDLHSELNLSSLELGDSALYFCASSKGTAEKLFFGSGTQLSVL.

The table lists this clone with a few counts. This chain connects TRBV30 to TRBJ1-1, with D uncertain. There are 14 residues in the CDR3. V was clipped by 3 bases and J by 0 bases, with 11 bases between them. Looked up from germline, CDR1 is GTSNPN and CDR2 is SVGIG (reference sequence). CDR3 bases: TGTGCCTGGAGGCAGCTTCTTATGAACACTGAAGCTTTCTTT. This gives the protein CAWRQLLMNTEAFF.

The chain joins TRBV7-9 to TRBJ1-1; 7 positions agree with TRBD1. Germline CDR1 is SEHNR and CDR2 is FQNEAQ (reference sequence). J gave up 8 bases and V 6 bases, and 9 bases lay outside the gene matches. This CDR3 is built from 13 residues. The CDR3 is CASRPLRDREAFF. CDR3 in DNA: TGTGCCAGCAGACCCCTTCGGGACAGAGAAGCTTTCTTT. Looking up the rest from reference TRBV7-9 and TRBJ1-1 gives the full variable domain: DTGVSQNPRHKITKRGQNVTFRCDPISEHNRLYWYRQTLGQGPEFLTYFQNEAQLEKSRLLSDRFSAERPKGSFSTLEIQRTEQGDSAMYLCASRPLRDREAFFGQGTRLTVV.

The V and J genes are TRBV5-1 and TRBJ2-2; 8 nucleotides line up with TRBD1. The trim removed 4 bases at V and 3 bases at J, leaving 8 bases unmatched. Germline V gene data show CDR1 as SGHRS and CDR2 as YFSETQ. CDR3 length equals 16 residues. The DNA for the CDR3 is TGCGCCAGCAGCATCACAGGGGGATCGGACACCGGGGAGCTGTTTTTT. It encodes CASSITGGSDTGELFF. Full variable domain (remainder filled in from reference TRBV5-1 and TRBJ2-2): KAGVTQTPRYLIKTRGQQVTLSCSPISGHRSVSWYQQTPGQGLQFLFEYFSETQRNKGNFPGRFSGRQFSNSRSEMNVSTLELGDSALYLCASSITGGSDTGELFFGEGSRLTVL.

The rearrangement links TRBV10-1 to TRBJ1-2; TRBD1 aligns across 7 bases. This CDR3 has 13 residues. Looked up from germline, CDR1 is WNHNN and CDR2 is SYGVQD (reference sequence). V dropped 8 bases and J dropped 8; count of bases not matched to a gene: 11. CDR3 sequence: CASRWTGSGGYTF. For the CDR3, the DNA is TGCGCCAGCCGTTGGACAGGTTCGGGGGGCTACACCTTC.

The gene calls are TRBV4-3 and TRBJ2-1, with D perhaps matching TRBD1 (6 bases). The length of the CDR3 is 15 residues. The V end lost 0 bases, the J end lost 3 bases, and 9 bases lay between the germline ends. Germline CDR1 LGHNA, CDR2 YSLEER. Written as DNA, the CDR3 is TGCGCCAGCAGCCAAGATGGGGACATCTACAATGAGCAGTTCTTC. It is translated as CASSQDGDIYNEQFF.

V is TRBV9 and J is TRBJ1-1, with 7 nucleotides matching TRBD1. The CDR3 sequence is 15 residues long. The J segment lost 7 bases and the V segment lost 4 bases, leaving 13 bases of the junction unmatched. Germline-derived CDR1 and CDR2 are SGDLS and YYNGEE. CDR3: CASSRLEGASSEAFF. CDR3 in DNA: TGTGCCAGCAGCCGTCTCGAGGGGGCTTCCAGTGAAGCTTTCTTT.

The J gene is TRBJ1-2, the V gene TRBV5-4; TRBD1 might be the D (5 bases). This CDR3 is 14 amino acids long. V gave up 5 bases and J gave up 7 bases, with 18 bases separating them. Germline CDR1 is SGHNT and CDR2 is YYREEE (reference sequence). CDR3 sequence (DNA): TGTGCCAGCAGTACGCAGGGTTTTATGCGTGGCTACACCTTC. Translation gives CASSTQGFMRGYTF.

This clone appeared a single time. CDR3 nucleotide sequence: TGTGCCAGCAGTGGGGGACAGGGTCTTGAAAAACTGTTTTTT. The encoded protein is CASSGGQGLEKLFF. V gene TRBV2 combines with J gene TRBJ1-4; 9 bases line up with TRBD1. With V trimmed by 4 bases and J by 7 bases, 4 bases remained unmatched. The CDR3 length is 14 residues. Germline assignment: CDR1 SNHLY and CDR2 FYNNEI.

J is TRBJ2-7 and V is TRBV5-1; 7 nucleotides match TRBD1. The junction had 14 bases not matched to a gene; V was cut back by 5 bases and J by 6 bases. Per the germline V gene, CDR1 is SGHRS and CDR2 is YFSETQ. The CDR3 length is 15 residues. The CDR3 reads CASSFTGTVALEQYF. The CDR3 nucleotides are TGCGCCAGCAGTTTTACCGGGACAGTGGCTCTCGAGCAGTACTTC.

The CDR3 here is CATSNTGTGNTIYF. The CDR3 DNA is TGTGCCACCAGCAACACAGGGACAGGAAACACCATATATTTT. The chain uses TRBV15 and TRBJ1-3; perhaps TRBD1 as D (6 bases). The CDR3 is made up of 14 amino acids. The V and J ends lost 4 bases and 4 bases respectively, with 11 bases between them. Germline V gene sequence: CDR1 LNHNV, CDR2 YYDKDF (reference sequence).

The chain couples TRBV11-3 to TRBJ2-2; weak D call: TRBD2 (6 bases). The V end lost 2 bases, the J end lost 6 bases, and 7 bases lay between the germline ends. The germline V gene has CDR1 SGHNT and CDR2 YENEEA. The length of the CDR3 is 13 residues. The CDR3 nucleotides are TGTGCCAGCAGCTTACGGGGGTCCGGGGAGCTGTTTTTT. Its translation is CASSLRGSGELFF.

The chain has TRBV10-3 and TRBJ2-1, with 14 bases fitting TRBD2. The CDR3 consists of 18 residues. With 7 bases clipped from V and 5 bases from J, the junction kept 13 bases outside the gene matches. CDR1 is ENHRY and CDR2 is SYGVKD in the germline V gene. CDR3 coding DNA: TGTGCCATCAACCGAGAGGGCTCGGGACTAGCGGGGGACAATGAGCAGTTCTTC. Translating it yields CAINREGSGLAGDNEQFF.

The V and J genes are TRBV15 and TRBJ2-1; D is unclear. This CDR3 has 11 amino acids. V lost 5 bases and J lost 9, with 8 bases in between. Looked up from germline, CDR1 is LNHNV and CDR2 is YYDKDF (reference sequence). The CDR3 bases are TGTGCCACCAGCTTTGAGTTTGAGCAGTTCTTC. Translation gives CATSFEFEQFF.

The chain couples TRBV10-3 to TRBJ1-1, with D unresolved. Germline CDR1 ENHRY, CDR2 SYGVKD. CDR3 length: 15 amino acids. V lost 7 bases, J lost 5 bases, and 20 bases lay in between. CDR3 sequence reads: CAINRDQASRTEAFF. The CDR3 nucleotides are TGTGCCATCAACCGAGACCAGGCCTCGAGGACTGAAGCTTTCTTT.

This chain uses TRBV7-6 with TRBJ1-5, with a tentative D call TRBD1 (5 bases). The CDR3 is 12 residues long. Trimming stripped 3 bases from V and 6 bases from J, with 6 bases between. CDR1 SGHVS and CDR2 FNYEAQ come from the germline V gene. As DNA, the CDR3 is TGTGCCAGCAGCTTGGGGGGTCAGCCCCAGCATTTT. Translated, it gives CASSLGGQPQHF.

This chain connects TRBV7-9 to TRBJ2-1; no firm D call. The CDR3 length is 12 residues. The germline V and J ends were trimmed by 2 bases and 5 bases, with 4 bases remaining between them. CDR1 SEHNR and CDR2 FQNEAQ come from the germline V gene (reference sequence). CDR3 DNA: TGTGCCAGCAGCTTAATAAACAATGAGCAGTTCTTC. It specifies CASSLINNEQFF.